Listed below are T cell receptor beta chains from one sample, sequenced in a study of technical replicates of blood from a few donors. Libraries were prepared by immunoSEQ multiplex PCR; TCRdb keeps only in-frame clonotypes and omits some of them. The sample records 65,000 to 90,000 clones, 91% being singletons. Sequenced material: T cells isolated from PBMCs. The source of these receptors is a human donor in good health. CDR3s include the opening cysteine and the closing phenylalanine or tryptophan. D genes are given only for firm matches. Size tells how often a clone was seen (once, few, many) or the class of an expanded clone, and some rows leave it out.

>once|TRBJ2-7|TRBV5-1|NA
TGCGCCAGCAGCGTACAGGGTGGCGAGCAGTACTTC
CASSVQGGEQYF
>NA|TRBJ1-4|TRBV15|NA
TGTGCCACCAGCAGAGATCAGGGCGCAGGGGAAGGTGAAAAACTGTTTTTT
CATSRDQGAGEGEKLFF
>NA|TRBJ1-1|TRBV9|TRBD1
TGTGCCAGCAGCGTGACAGGGGGCCGGAACACTGAAGCTTTCTTT
CASSVTGGRNTEAFF
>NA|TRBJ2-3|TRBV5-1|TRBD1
TGCGCCAGCAGCGAGGGGGCTAGCACAGATACGCAGTATTTT
CASSEGASTDTQYF
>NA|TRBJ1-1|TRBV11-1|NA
TGTGCCAGCAGCCGTATACGAGGGGGGGATTCAGACACTGAAGCTTTCTTT
CASSRIRGGDSDTEAFF
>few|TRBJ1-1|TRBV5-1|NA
TGCGCCAGCAGCTTGGCAGTACATAGCTCGAACACTGAAGCTTTCTTT
CASSLAVHSSNTEAFF
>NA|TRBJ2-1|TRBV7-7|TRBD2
TGTGCCAGCAGCGAGCGGGAACCGGCTGAGCAGTTCTTC
CASSEREPAEQFF
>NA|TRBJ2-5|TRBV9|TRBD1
TGTGCCAGCAGCGTAGTGGACAGGGGAAGGGAGACCCAGTACTTC
CASSVVDRGRETQYF
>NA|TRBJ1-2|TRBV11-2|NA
TGTGCCAGCAGCCCTCTTACTAACTATGGCTACACCTTC
CASSPLTNYGYTF
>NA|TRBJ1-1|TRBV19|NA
TGTGCCAGTAGTAGAAGACAGGACACTGAAGCTTTCTTT
CASSRRQDTEAFF
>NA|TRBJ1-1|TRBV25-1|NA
TGTGCCAGCAGTGTCATAAGCAGGGAGGGCACTGAAGCTTTCTTT
CASSVISREGTEAFF
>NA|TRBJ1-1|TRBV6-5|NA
TGTGCCAGCAGTTACCCGGTGGGGGGGGGCACTGAAGCTTTCTTT
CASSYPVGGGTEAFF
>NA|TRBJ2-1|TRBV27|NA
TGTGCCAGCAGCTTTCTGGGCCCTGTGGGCGAACTCTACAATGAGCAGTTCTTC
CASSFLGPVGELYNEQFF
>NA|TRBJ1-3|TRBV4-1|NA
TGCGCCAGCAGCCAAGAGTCTCTAAGCTCTGGAAACACCATATATTTT
CASSQESLSSGNTIYF
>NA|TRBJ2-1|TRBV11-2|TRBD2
TGTGCCAGCAGCCAGGGACTAGCGGGGAGTAATGAGCAGTTCTTC
CASSQGLAGSNEQFF
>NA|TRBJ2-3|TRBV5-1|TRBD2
TGCGCCAGCAGCCCGCCGCTAGCGGAGGGAGATACGCAGTATTTT
CASSPPLAEGDTQYF
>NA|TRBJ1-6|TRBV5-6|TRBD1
TGTGCCAGCAGCTTGGGGGTCGGACAGGGTTGGAATTCACCCCTCCACTTT
CASSLGVGQGWNSPLHF
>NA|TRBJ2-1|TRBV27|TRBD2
TGTGCCAGCAGTGTACTAGCGGGAGGGCCAGGCAATGAGCAGTTCTTC
CASSVLAGGPGNEQFF
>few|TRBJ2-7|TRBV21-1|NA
TGTGCCAGCAGAAAGGGGACAGCGTCTTGCGAGCAGTACTTC
CASRKGTASCEQYF
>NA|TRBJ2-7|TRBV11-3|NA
TGTGCCAGCAGTCTAGTGGGACTTCAACCGAAACGGTACTTC
CASSLVGLQPKRYF
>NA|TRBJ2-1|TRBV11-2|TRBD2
TGTGCCAGCACCCTCAGGAGCGGGGGATACAATGAGCAGTTCTTC
CASTLRSGGYNEQFF
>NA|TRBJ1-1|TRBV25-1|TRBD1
TGTGCCAGCAGTGAAGCTAGTAGGAGGCAGGGGGCTGCTTTCTTT
CASSEASRRQGAAFF
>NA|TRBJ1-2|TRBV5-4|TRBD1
TGTGCCAGCAGCCCTAGGGGGCGCCGGAGGGGCTACACCTTC
CASSPRGRRRGYTF
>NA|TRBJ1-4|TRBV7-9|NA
TGTGCCAGCAGCTTAGCGCGGGGGGGTACAACTAATGAAAAACTGTTTTTT
CASSLARGGTTNEKLFF
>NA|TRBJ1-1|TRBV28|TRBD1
TGTGCCAGCAGTTACGTCTTGGGGGCAGGGGGCGACACTGAAGCTTTCTTT
CASSYVLGAGGDTEAFF
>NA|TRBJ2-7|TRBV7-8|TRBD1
TGTGCCAGCAGCTTGCCCCGGGACAGGGAGGGCTACGAGCAGTACTTC
CASSLPRDREGYEQYF
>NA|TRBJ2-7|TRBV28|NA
TGTGCCAGCCGACCTTCCAGCGCGCTGTACGAGCAGTACTTC
CASRPSSALYEQYF
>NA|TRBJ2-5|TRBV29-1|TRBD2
TGCAGCGTTGAAGCCCCCCGGGGGGGCCGTGGGACCCAGTACTTC
CSVEAPRGGRGTQYF
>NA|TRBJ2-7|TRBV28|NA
TGTGCCAGCAGTTTCGGGTTCTACGAGCAGTACTTC
CASSFGFYEQYF
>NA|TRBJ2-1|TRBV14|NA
TGTGCCAGCAGCCAGATAGGGACTGACAATGAGCAGTTCTTC
CASSQIGTDNEQFF
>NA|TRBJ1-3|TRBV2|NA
TGTGCCAGCAGTGAATTTGGGGGACACCGATCCCGGGGAAACACCATATATTTT
CASSEFGGHRSRGNTIYF
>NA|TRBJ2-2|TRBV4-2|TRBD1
TGTGCCAGCAGCCCCGAGGGACAGCGCCACGGGGAGCTGTTTTTT
CASSPEGQRHGELFF
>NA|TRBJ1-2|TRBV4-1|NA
TGCGCCAGCAGCCAAGGGGGGACAAGGAAGTTAATTAACTATGGCTACACCTTC
CASSQGGTRKLINYGYTF
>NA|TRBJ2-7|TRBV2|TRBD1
TGTGCCAGCAGGGTGGGGACAGGCGCCGAGCAGTACTTC
CASRVGTGAEQYF
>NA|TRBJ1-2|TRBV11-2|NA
TGTGCCAGCAGCTCGACAGAAAACTATGGCTACACCTTC
CASSSTENYGYTF
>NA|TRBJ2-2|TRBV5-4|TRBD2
TGTGCCAGCAGCTTGGCCCAGCTAGCGGGAGCCGGGGAGCTGTTTTTT
CASSLAQLAGAGELFF
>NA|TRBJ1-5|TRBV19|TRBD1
TGTGCCAGTAGTATGGAAGACAGGGGCTGGCAGCCCCAGCATTTT
CASSMEDRGWQPQHF
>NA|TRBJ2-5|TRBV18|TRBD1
TGTGCCAGCTCGGGACAGACGCCCCTAATTGAGTACTTC
CASSGQTPLIEYF
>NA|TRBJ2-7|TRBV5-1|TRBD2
TGCGCCAGCAGCCCGGGACTAGCGGGAGCATGGGAGCAGTACTTC
CASSPGLAGAWEQYF
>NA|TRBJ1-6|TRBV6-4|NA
TGTGCCAGCAGAGAAGACGGACTCTATAATTCACCCCTCCACTTT
CASREDGLYNSPLHF
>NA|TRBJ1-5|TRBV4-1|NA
TGCGCCAGCAGCCACTATAAAGGACAGCTAAATCAGCCCCAGCATTTT
CASSHYKGQLNQPQHF
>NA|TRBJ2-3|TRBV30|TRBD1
TGTGCCTGGAGTGAGGGGGCGCGGGCAGATACGCAGTATTTT
CAWSEGARADTQYF
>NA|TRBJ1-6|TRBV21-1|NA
TGTGCCAGCAGCAAAGGACGGGTCGGAGGTTCACCCCTCCACTTT
CASSKGRVGGSPLHF
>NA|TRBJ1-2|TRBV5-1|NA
TGCGCCAGCAGCTTGGGAACGGGTTCGCCTGACTATGGCTACACCTTC
CASSLGTGSPDYGYTF
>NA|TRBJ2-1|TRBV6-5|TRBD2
TGTGCCAGCAGTTACGAACTAGCGGGAGACAATGAGCAGTTCTTC
CASSYELAGDNEQFF
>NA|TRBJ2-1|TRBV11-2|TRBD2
TGTGCCAGCAGCAGGACTAGCGGGGGGGCCGGTGAGCAGTTCTTC
CASSRTSGGAGEQFF